This T cell receptor beta chain came from a study of cytomegalovirus exposure and HLA in healthy donors. The wider study: A prior analysis found around 110 million unique TCR beta sequences from around 180 million T cells.

The germline gives CDR1 MNHEY, CDR2 SVGAGI. V gave up 0 bases and J gave up 0 bases, with 5 bases separating them. CDR3 length: 14 residues. Comments on this clone: The sample carries other DNA sequences with the same CDR3.

The primer mix had 60 Vbeta and 13 Jbeta primers. This table comes from immunoSEQ multiplex PCR, and its TCRdb copy is limited to in-frame clones, with some not included. The sample yields under 200,000 clones, around 68% seen once. The receptor comes from a middle-aged woman in good health and CMV-seropositive. The sequencing sample was made of PBMCs. The V gene is TRBV6-5, the J gene TRBJ1-1; D gene unclear. The CDR3 DNA follows: TGTGCCAGCAGTTACTCTACAGTGAACACTGAAGCTTTCTTT. Its translation is CASSYSTVNTEAFF.